This T cell receptor beta chain stems from a study of response to subunit inactivated influenza vaccine. General study findings and limits: Few new T cells, the authors suggested, are recruited by each seasonal influenza vaccination.

V lost 5 bases to trimming and J lost 2 bases, with 9 bases between them. In germline, CDR1 is SGHTA, CDR2 FQGNSA. The CDR3 consists of 13 residues. This clonotype has a count of ten or more. Its antigen is undetermined. A single record per CDR3 protein comes from TCRdb applying MiXCR to the RT-PCR reads. The data contain about 530,000 distinct CDR3 sequences, over 10% of them seen just once; the ten biggest clones take up around 12%. The receptor was isolated from a middle-aged man who received an inactivated influenza vaccine. Sequences were derived from PBMCs from blood, sampled roughly 47 days after vaccination. V and J are TRBV7-2 and TRBJ1-2; the D gene is possibly TRBD1 (5 bases). This CDR3 reads CASSTRDNYGYTF. As DNA, the CDR3 is TGTGCCAGCAGCACCCGGGACAACTATGGCTACACCTTC.